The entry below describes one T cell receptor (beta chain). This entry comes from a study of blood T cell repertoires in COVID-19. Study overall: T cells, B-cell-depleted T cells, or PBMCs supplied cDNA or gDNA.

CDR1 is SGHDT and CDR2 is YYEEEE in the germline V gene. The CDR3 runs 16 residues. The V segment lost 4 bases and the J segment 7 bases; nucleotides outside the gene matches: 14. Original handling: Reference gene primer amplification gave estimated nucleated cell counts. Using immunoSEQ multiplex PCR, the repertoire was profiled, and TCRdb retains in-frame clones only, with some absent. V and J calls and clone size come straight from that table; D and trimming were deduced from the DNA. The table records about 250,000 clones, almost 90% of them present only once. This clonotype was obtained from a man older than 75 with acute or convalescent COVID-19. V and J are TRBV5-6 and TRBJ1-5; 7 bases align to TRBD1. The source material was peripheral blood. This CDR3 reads CASSTLGQGVEQPQHF. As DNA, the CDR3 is TGTGCCAGCAGCACCCTCGGCCAGGGGGTTGAACAGCCCCAGCATTTT.